Following are 5 T cell receptor beta chains from one sample sequenced in a study of T cell responses to AZD1222 COVID-19 vaccine. The method was immunoSEQ multiplex PCR; TCRdb's version includes in-frame clones alone and lacks a portion of them. The top ten hold 4.2% of the sample, which has 95,000 to 150,000 clones, around 90% seen once. The sequencing used peripheral blood, collected on day 0 of AZD1222 vaccination. These receptors were taken from an adult in good health.

V is TRBV19 and J is TRBJ2-7; a weak D match, TRBD1 (6 bases). Germline CDR1 is LNHDA and CDR2 is SQIVND (reference sequence). This CDR3 contains 12 residues. Trimming took 5 bases from V and 6 from J, leaving 11 bases between them. The CDR3 region is CASSPQGTEQYF. The CDR3 DNA sequence: TGTGCCAGTAGTCCACAGGGAACCGAGCAGTACTTC.

The chain carries TRBV3-1 (or the pseudogene TRBV3-2) and TRBJ1-1; 7 positions match TRBD1. Germline V gives CDR1 LGHDT, CDR2 YNNKEL (reference sequence). CDR3 size: 15 residues. V was pared by 0 bases and J by 6 bases, with 7 bases of the junction left unmatched. The CDR3: CASSQEGNRGAEAFF. The DNA for the CDR3 is TGTGCCAGCAGCCAAGAAGGGAACAGGGGAGCTGAAGCTTTCTTT.

Written as DNA, the CDR3 is TGTGCCAGCTCACAGGGGGCCAATTCACCCCTCCACTTT. Amino acids: CASSQGANSPLHF. The rearrangement uses TRBV27 and TRBJ1-6, with 9 bases lining up with TRBD1. Germline V CDR1 and CDR2: MNHEY, SMNVEV (reference sequence). There are 13 residues in the CDR3. Trimming cost V 8 bases and J 7 bases; bases outside gene matches: 3.

This clone was observed a handful of times. The chain has TRBV7-9 and TRBJ1-1; 11 bases agree with TRBD1. Trimming cost V 5 bases and J 5 bases; bases outside gene matches: 7. This CDR3 spans 15 amino acids. Looked up from germline, CDR1 is SEHNR and CDR2 is FQNEAQ (reference sequence). The CDR3 DNA follows: TGTGCCAGCAGCAAGGGACAGGGGGGTTGGACTGAAGCTTTCTTT. Its protein product is CASSKGQGGWTEAFF. Combining the CDR3 with reference TRBV7-9 and TRBJ1-1 gives the whole variable domain DTGVSQNPRHKITKRGQNVTFRCDPISEHNRLYWYRQTLGQGPEFLTYFQNEAQLEKSRLLSDRFSAERPKGSFSTLEIQRTEQGDSAMYLCASSKGQGGWTEAFFGQGTRLTVV.

The chain has TRBV6-5 and TRBJ2-3; D gene uncertain. In germline, CDR1 is MNHEY, CDR2 SVGAGI. The CDR3 has 11 residues. Trimming shortened V by 6 bases and J by 6 bases, and 7 bases separated the two germline ends. CDR3 amino acids: CASRIGDTQYF. The CDR3 DNA sequence: TGTGCCAGCAGAATAGGGGATACGCAGTATTTT.